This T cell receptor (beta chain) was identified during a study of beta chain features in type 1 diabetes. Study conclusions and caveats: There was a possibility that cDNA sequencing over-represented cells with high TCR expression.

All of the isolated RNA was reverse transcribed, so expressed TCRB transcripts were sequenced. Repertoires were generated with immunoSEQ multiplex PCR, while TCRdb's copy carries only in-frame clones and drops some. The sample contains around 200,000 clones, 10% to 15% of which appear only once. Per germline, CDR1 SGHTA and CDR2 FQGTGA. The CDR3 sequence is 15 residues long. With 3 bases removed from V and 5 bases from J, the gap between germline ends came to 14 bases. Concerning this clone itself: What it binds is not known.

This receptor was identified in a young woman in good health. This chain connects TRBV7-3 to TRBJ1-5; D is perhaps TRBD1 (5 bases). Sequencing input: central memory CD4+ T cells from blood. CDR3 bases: TGTGCCAGCAGCTTTCACGGCCAGGGCGATCAGCCCCAGCATTTT. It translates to CASSFHGQGDQPQHF.